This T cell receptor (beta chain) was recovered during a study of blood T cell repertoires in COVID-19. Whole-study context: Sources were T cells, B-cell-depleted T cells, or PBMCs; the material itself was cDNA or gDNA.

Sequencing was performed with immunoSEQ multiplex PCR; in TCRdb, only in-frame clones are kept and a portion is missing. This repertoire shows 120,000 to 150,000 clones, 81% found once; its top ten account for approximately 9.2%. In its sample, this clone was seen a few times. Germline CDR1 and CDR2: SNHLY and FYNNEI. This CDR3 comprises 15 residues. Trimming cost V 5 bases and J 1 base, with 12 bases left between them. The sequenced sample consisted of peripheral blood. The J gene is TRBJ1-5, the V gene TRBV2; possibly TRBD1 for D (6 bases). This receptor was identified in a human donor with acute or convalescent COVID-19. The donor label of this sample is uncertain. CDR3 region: CASSRQERSNQPQHF. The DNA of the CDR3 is TGTGCCAGCAGTAGACAGGAAAGGAGCAATCAGCCCCAGCATTTT. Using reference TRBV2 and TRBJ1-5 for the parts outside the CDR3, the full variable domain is EPEVTQTPSHQVTQMGQEVILRCVPISNHLYFYWYRQILGQKVEFLVSFYNNEISEKSEIFDDQFSVERPDGSNFTLKIRSTKLEDSAMYFCASSRQERSNQPQHFGDGTRLSIL.